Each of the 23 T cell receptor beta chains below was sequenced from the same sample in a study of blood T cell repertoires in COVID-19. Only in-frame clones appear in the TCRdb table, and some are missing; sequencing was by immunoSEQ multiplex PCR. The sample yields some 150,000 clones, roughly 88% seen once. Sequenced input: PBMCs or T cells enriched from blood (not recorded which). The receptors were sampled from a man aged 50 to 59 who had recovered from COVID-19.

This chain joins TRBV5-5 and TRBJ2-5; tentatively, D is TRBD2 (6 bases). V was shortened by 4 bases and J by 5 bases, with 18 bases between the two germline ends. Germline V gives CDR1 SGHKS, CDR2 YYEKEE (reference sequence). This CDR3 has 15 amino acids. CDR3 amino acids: CASSPRLGGYETQYF. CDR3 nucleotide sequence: TGTGCCAGCAGCCCCAGACTAGGAGGTTACGAGACCCAGTACTTC.

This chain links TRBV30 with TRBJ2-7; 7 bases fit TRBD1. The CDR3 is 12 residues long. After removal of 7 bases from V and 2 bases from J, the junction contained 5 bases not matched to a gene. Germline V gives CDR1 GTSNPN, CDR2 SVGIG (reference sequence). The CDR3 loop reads CASRDRPYEQYF. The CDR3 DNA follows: TGTGCCTCCCGGGACAGACCCTACGAGCAGTACTTC.

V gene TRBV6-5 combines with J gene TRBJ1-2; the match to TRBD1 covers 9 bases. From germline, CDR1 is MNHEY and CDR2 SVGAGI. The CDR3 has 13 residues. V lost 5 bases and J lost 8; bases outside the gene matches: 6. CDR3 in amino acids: CASSITGGAGYTF. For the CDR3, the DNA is TGTGCCAGCAGTATTACAGGGGGCGCGGGCTACACCTTC.

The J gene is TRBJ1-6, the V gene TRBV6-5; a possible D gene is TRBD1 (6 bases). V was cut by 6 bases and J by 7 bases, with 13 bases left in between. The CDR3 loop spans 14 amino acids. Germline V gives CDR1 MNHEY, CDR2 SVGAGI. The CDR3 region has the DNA TGTGCCAGCAGCTTCAGGGGTCGGAATTCACCCCTCCACTTT. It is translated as CASSFRGRNSPLHF.

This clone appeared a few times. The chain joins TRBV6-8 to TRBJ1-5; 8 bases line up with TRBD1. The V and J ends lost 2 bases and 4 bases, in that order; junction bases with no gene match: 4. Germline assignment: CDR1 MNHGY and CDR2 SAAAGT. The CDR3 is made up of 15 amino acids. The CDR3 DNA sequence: TGTGCCAGCAGTTACAGAGGACAGGGTAATCAGCCCCAGCATTTT. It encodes CASSYRGQGNQPQHF.

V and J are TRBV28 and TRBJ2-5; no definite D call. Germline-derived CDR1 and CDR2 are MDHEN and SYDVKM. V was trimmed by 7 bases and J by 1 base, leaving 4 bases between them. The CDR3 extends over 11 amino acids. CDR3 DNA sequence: TGTGCCAGCACTACCCAAGAGACCCAGTACTTC. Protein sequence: CASTTQETQYF.

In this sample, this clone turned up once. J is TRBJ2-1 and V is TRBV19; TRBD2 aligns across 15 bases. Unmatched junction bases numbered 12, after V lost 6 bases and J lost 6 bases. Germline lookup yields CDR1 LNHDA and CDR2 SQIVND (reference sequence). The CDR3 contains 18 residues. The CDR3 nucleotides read TGTGCCAGTAGCTCCCGGACTAGCGGGGGGGCCGTTCGCAATGAGCAGTTCTTC. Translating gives CASSSRTSGGAVRNEQFF.

The CDR3 nucleotides are TGCGCCAGCAGCTACTTCGGACAGGGGGCTGGCTTTAATGAAAAACTGTTTTTT. It specifies CASSYFGQGAGFNEKLFF. The chain joins TRBV5-1 to TRBJ1-4; 11 bases align to TRBD1. With V trimmed by 3 bases and J by 4 bases, 11 bases remained unmatched. The V gene's germline CDR1 is SGHRS and CDR2 YFSETQ. This CDR3 has 18 amino acids. The full variable domain, with the rest looked up from reference TRBV5-1 and TRBJ1-4, is KAGVTQTPRYLIKTRGQQVTLSCSPISGHRSVSWYQQTPGQGLQFLFEYFSETQRNKGNFPGRFSGRQFSNSRSEMNVSTLELGDSALYLCASSYFGQGAGFNEKLFFGSGTQLSVL.

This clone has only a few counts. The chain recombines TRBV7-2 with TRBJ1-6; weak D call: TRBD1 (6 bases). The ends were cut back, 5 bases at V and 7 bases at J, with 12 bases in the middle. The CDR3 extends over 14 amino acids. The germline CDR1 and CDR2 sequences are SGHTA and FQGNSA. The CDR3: CASSLLGANSPLHF. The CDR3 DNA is TGTGCCAGCAGCCTACTGGGGGCCAATTCACCCCTCCACTTT.

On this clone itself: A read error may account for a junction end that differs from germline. Here the CDR3 reads CAGSVGLAGGLKETQYF. As DNA, the CDR3 is TGTGCCGGCAGCGTAGGACTAGCGGGGGGACTTAAAGAGACCCAGTACTTC. The chain uses TRBV9 and TRBJ2-5; 14 nucleotides agree with TRBD2. The CDR3 is 17 residues long. The germline CDR1 and CDR2 sequences are SGDLS and YYNGEE.

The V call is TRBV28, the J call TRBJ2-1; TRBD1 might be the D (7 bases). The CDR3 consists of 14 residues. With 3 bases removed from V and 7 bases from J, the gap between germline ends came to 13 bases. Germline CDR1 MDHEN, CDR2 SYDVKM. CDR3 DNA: TGTGCCAGCAGTTTCAGGGGGGATAGGAATGAGCAGTTCTTC. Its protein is CASSFRGDRNEQFF.

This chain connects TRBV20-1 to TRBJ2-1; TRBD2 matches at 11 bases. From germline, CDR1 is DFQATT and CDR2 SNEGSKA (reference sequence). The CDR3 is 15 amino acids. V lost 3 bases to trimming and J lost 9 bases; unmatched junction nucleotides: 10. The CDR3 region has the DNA TGCAGTGCTAGTCCAACTAGCGGGAGCATTGGTGAGCAGTTCTTC. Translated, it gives CSASPTSGSIGEQFF.

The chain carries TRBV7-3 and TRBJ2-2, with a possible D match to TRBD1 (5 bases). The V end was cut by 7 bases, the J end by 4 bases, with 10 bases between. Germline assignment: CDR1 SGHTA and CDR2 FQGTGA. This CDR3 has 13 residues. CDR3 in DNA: TGTGCCAGCACTTCAGGGCCCACCGGGGAGCTGTTTTTT. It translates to CASTSGPTGELFF.

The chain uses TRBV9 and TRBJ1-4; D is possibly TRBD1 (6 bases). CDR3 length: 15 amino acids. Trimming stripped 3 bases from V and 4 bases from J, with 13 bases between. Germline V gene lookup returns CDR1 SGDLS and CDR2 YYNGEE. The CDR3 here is CASSGRDKINEKLFF. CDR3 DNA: TGTGCCAGCAGCGGCCGGGACAAGATTAATGAAAAACTGTTTTTT.

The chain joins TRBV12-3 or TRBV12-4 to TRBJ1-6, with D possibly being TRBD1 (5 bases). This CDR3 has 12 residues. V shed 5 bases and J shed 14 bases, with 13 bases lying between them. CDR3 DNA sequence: TGTGCCAGCAGTCGGGGGGATCGGACCCTCCACTTT. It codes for CASSRGDRTLHF.

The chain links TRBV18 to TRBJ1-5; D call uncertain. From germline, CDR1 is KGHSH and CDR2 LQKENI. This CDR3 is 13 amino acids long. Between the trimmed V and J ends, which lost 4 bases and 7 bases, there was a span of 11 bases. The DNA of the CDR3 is TGTGCCAGCTCACGAGAATTTGAACAGCCCCAGCATTTT. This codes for CASSREFEQPQHF.

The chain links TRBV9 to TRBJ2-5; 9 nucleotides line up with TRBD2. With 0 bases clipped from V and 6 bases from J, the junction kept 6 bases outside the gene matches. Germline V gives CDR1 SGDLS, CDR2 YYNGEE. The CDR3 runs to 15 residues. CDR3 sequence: CASSVDSGSRKTQYF. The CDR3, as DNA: TGTGCCAGCAGCGTAGATAGCGGGAGTCGGAAGACCCAGTACTTC.

The CDR3 sequence: CASSLTGDQETQYF. For the CDR3, the DNA is TGTGCCAGCAGCTTAACAGGGGACCAAGAGACCCAGTACTTC. The chain has TRBV7-9 and TRBJ2-5, with 7 bases identical to TRBD1. CDR3 length: 14 residues. The V and J ends lost 2 bases and 0 bases, in that order; junction bases with no gene match: 0. CDR1 and CDR2 from the germline V gene are SEHNR and FQNEAQ (reference sequence).

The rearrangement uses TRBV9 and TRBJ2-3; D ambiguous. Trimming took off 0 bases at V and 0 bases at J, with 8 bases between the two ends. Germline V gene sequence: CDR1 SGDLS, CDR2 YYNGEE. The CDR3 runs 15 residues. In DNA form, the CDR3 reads TGTGCCAGCAGCGTAGACCCGGAGAGCACAGATACGCAGTATTTT. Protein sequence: CASSVDPESTDTQYF.

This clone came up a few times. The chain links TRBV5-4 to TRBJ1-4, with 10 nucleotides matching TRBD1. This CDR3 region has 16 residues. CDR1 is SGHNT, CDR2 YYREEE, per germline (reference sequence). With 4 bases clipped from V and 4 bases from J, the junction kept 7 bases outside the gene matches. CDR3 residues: CASSPGQGRYNEKLFF. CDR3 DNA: TGTGCCAGCAGCCCGGGACAGGGGCGGTATAATGAAAAACTGTTTTTT.

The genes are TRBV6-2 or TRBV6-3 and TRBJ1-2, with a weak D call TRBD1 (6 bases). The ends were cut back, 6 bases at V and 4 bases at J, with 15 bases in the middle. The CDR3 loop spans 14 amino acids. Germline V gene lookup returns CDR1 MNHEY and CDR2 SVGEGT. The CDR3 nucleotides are TGTGCCAGCAGCCTCACAGGGTCTATCTATGGCTACACCTTC. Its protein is CASSLTGSIYGYTF.

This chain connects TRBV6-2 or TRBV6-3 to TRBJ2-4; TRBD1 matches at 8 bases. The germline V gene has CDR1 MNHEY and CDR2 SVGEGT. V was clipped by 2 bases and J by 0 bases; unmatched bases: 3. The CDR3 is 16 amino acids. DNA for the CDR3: TGTGCCAGCAGTTACAGGGACAGGCGAGCCAAAAACATTCAGTACTTC. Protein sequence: CASSYRDRRAKNIQYF.

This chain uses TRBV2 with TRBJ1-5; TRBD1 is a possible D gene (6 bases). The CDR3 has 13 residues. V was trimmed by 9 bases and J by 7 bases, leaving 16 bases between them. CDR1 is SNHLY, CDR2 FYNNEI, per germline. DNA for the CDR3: TGTGCCAGTACGATCCAGGGGTTCCAGCCCCAGCATTTT. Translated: CASTIQGFQPQHF.